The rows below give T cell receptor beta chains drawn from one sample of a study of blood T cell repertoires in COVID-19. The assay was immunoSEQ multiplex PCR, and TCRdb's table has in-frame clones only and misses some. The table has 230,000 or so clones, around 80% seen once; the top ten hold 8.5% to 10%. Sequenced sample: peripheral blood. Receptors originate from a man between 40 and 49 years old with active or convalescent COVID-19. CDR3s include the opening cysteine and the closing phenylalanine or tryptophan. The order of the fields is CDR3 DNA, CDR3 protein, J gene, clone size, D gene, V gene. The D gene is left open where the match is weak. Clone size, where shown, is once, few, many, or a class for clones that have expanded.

DNA: TGTGCCAGCGCCCCGCGGGGCTATAATTCACCCCTCCACTTT; CDR3: CASAPRGYNSPLHF; J: TRBJ1-6; size: few; D: -; V: TRBV2
DNA: TGTGCCAGCAGCCACGAATGGGGCCTCATCAAAGAGAGCACAGATACGCAGTATTTT; CDR3: CASSHEWGLIKESTDTQYF; J: TRBJ2-3; size: once; D: -; V: TRBV3-1/TRBV3-2
DNA: TGCGCCAGCAGCGAGTGGGGGGAGAGCAATCAGCCCCAGCATTTT; CDR3: CASSEWGESNQPQHF; J: TRBJ1-5; size: -; D: -; V: TRBV5-1
DNA: TGTGCCAGTAGTATAGTCAGCGGGGCAGGACATCGGGAGACCCAGTACTTC; CDR3: CASSIVSGAGHRETQYF; J: TRBJ2-5; size: -; D: TRBD2; V: TRBV19
DNA: TGTGCCAGTACCGACAGGGTCGGCGAGCAGTACTTC; CDR3: CASTDRVGEQYF; J: TRBJ2-7; size: -; D: TRBD1; V: TRBV19
DNA: TGCGCCAGCAGTCAGGGGGGTGCCAAAAACATTCAGTACTTC; CDR3: CASSQGGAKNIQYF; J: TRBJ2-4; size: -; D: -; V: TRBV10-1
DNA: TGCGCCAGCAGCTTGACAGGAAAGGGGCACACTGAAGCTTTCTTT; CDR3: CASSLTGKGHTEAFF; J: TRBJ1-1; size: few; D: -; V: TRBV5-1
DNA: TGTGCCAGCAGCGCGGGGGAGGGCAGTGATTATGAAAAACTGTTTTTT; CDR3: CASSAGEGSDYEKLFF; J: TRBJ1-4; size: -; D: -; V: TRBV7-9
DNA: TGTGCCAGCAGCCCCACTAGCGTCTTGAATGAGCAGTTCTTC; CDR3: CASSPTSVLNEQFF; J: TRBJ2-1; size: -; D: TRBD2; V: TRBV7-3
DNA: TGTGCCAGCTCACCGGTAGATATCAGGGTATATGCTTACGAGCAGTACTTC; CDR3: CASSPVDIRVYAYEQYF; J: TRBJ2-7; size: once; D: -; V: TRBV18
DNA: TGTGCCAGCAGCTTAGAACCGGGACAGGGGCCACATTTT; CDR3: CASSLEPGQGPHF; J: TRBJ2-3; size: -; D: TRBD1; V: TRBV7-2
DNA: TGTGCCACCAGCAGAGATCTCAACACCGGGGAGCTGTTTTTT; CDR3: CATSRDLNTGELFF; J: TRBJ2-2; size: -; D: -; V: TRBV15
DNA: TGTGCCAGCAGCTTAGCGGCGCAGGGACTTAATGAAAAACTGTTTTTT; CDR3: CASSLAAQGLNEKLFF; J: TRBJ1-4; size: -; D: -; V: TRBV7-9
DNA: TGTGCCAGCAGCTTACGACAGGGGGCCACCTACGAGCAGTACTTC; CDR3: CASSLRQGATYEQYF; J: TRBJ2-7; size: -; D: TRBD1; V: TRBV7-3
DNA: TGTGCCAGCAGCTCGACTCCCGGCCCCCAAGAGACCCAGTACTTC; CDR3: CASSSTPGPQETQYF; J: TRBJ2-5; size: -; D: -; V: TRBV11-1
DNA: TGCGCCAGCAGCCCACTCGACAGAAACAATGAGCAGTTCTTC; CDR3: CASSPLDRNNEQFF; J: TRBJ2-1; size: -; D: -; V: TRBV4-1
DNA: TGTGCCACCAGTGATTTGCTGGCAGACGGGGATACGCAGTATTTT; CDR3: CATSDLLADGDTQYF; J: TRBJ2-3; size: -; D: -; V: TRBV24-1
DNA: TGTGCAAGTCGCTTAGCGGAAAGGACTAGTCAAGTGGCAGATACGCAGTATTTT; CDR3: CASRLAERTSQVADTQYF; J: TRBJ2-3; size: -; D: -; V: TRBV12-2
DNA: TGTGCCAGCAGCTTACAGGGAGGGGGCTATGGCTACACCTTC; CDR3: CASSLQGGGYGYTF; J: TRBJ1-2; size: few; D: -; V: TRBV7-8
DNA: TGCGCCAGCAGCCAAGACCCCCAGGGTACGAGCTATGGCTACACCTTC; CDR3: CASSQDPQGTSYGYTF; J: TRBJ1-2; size: once; D: -; V: TRBV4-3
DNA: TGTGCCAGCAGCGGAGTGGAGCGGGAGGTCTATGAGCAGTTCTTC; CDR3: CASSGVEREVYEQFF; J: TRBJ2-1; size: -; D: TRBD2; V: TRBV13
DNA: TGTGCCAGCTCACCCGATCCTAGCGGTAAGCAGTTCTTC; CDR3: CASSPDPSGKQFF; J: TRBJ2-1; size: -; D: TRBD2; V: TRBV18
DNA: TGTGCCAGCAGCTTATACATCCTAGCGGGAGAAGGATACGAGCAGTACTTC; CDR3: CASSLYILAGEGYEQYF; J: TRBJ2-7; size: -; D: TRBD2; V: TRBV7-2
DNA: TGTGCCAGCAGTTACTCGGAGCCTAATTCACCCCTCCACTTT; CDR3: CASSYSEPNSPLHF; J: TRBJ1-6; size: few; D: -; V: TRBV6-6
DNA: TGTGCCAGCAGTTACGCCAGCCGGGGGAACACTGAAGCTTTCTTT; CDR3: CASSYASRGNTEAFF; J: TRBJ1-1; size: -; D: -; V: TRBV6-5
DNA: TGTGCCACCAGTGATTGGACGGGACAGGGGACAGATACGCAGTATTTT; CDR3: CATSDWTGQGTDTQYF; J: TRBJ2-3; size: -; D: TRBD1; V: TRBV24-1
DNA: TGTGCCAGCAGCCAGGAGGGACAGGTATTAGAAGATACGCAGTATTTT; CDR3: CASSQEGQVLEDTQYF; J: TRBJ2-3; size: few; D: TRBD1; V: TRBV4-2
DNA: TGTGCCAGTAGGGAGTTAGCCAGCAATCGACCCCAGCATTTT; CDR3: CASRELASNRPQHF; J: TRBJ1-5; size: once; D: -; V: TRBV19
DNA: TGCGCCAGCAGCTTAGAGGGTAATGAGCAGTTCTTC; CDR3: CASSLEGNEQFF; J: TRBJ2-1; size: few; D: -; V: TRBV5-1
DNA: TGTGCCTGGAGTGCTGGACAGAACACTGAAGCTTTCTTT; CDR3: CAWSAGQNTEAFF; J: TRBJ1-1; size: once; D: -; V: TRBV30
DNA: TGTGCCAGCAGCTTAGAGGCGGCAGGGTTGGCCACTGAAGCTTTCTTT; CDR3: CASSLEAAGLATEAFF; J: TRBJ1-1; size: -; D: -; V: TRBV7-8
DNA: TGTGCCAGCAGCCAAGATGTCGGTAATGGCTACACCTTC; CDR3: CASSQDVGNGYTF; J: TRBJ1-2; size: -; D: -; V: TRBV3-1/TRBV3-2